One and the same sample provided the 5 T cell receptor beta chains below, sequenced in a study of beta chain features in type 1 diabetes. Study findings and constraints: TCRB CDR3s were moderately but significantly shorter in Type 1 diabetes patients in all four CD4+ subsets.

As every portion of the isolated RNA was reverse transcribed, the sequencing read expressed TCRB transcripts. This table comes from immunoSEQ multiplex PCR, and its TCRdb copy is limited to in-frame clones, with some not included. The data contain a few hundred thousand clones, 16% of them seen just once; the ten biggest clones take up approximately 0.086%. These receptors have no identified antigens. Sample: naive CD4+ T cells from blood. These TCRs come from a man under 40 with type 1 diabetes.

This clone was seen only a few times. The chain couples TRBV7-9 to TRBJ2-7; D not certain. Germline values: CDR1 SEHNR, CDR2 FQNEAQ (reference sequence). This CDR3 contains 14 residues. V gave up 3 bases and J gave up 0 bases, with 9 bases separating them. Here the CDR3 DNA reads TGTGCCAGCAGCTTGTTTGATCGCTCCTACGAGCAGTACTTC. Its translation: CASSLFDRSYEQYF.

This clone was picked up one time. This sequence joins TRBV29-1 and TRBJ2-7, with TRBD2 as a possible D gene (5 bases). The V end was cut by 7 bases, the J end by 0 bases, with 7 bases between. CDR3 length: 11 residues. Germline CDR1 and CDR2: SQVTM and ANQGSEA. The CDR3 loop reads CSGTLSYEQYF. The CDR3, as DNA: TGCAGCGGGACTCTCTCCTACGAGCAGTACTTC.

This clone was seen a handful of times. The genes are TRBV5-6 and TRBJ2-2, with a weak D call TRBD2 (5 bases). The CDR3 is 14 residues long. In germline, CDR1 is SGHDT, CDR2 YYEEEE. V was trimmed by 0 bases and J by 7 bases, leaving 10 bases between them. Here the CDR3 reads CASSLEVGVGELFF. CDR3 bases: TGTGCCAGCAGCTTGGAAGTCGGGGTCGGGGAGCTGTTTTTT.

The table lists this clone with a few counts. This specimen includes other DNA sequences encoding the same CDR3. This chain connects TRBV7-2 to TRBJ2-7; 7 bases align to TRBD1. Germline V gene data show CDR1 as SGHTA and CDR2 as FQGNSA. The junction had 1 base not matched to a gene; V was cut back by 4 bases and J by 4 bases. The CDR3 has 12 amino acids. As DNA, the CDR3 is TGTGCCAGCAGCTCACAGGGGTACGAGCAGTACTTC. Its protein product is CASSSQGYEQYF.

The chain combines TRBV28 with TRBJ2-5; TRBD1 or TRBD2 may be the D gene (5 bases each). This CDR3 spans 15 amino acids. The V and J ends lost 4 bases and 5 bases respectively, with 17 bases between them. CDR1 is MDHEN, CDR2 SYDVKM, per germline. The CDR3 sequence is CASSYGGAAEETQYF. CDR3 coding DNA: TGTGCCAGCAGTTATGGGGGTGCCGCAGAGGAGACCCAGTACTTC.